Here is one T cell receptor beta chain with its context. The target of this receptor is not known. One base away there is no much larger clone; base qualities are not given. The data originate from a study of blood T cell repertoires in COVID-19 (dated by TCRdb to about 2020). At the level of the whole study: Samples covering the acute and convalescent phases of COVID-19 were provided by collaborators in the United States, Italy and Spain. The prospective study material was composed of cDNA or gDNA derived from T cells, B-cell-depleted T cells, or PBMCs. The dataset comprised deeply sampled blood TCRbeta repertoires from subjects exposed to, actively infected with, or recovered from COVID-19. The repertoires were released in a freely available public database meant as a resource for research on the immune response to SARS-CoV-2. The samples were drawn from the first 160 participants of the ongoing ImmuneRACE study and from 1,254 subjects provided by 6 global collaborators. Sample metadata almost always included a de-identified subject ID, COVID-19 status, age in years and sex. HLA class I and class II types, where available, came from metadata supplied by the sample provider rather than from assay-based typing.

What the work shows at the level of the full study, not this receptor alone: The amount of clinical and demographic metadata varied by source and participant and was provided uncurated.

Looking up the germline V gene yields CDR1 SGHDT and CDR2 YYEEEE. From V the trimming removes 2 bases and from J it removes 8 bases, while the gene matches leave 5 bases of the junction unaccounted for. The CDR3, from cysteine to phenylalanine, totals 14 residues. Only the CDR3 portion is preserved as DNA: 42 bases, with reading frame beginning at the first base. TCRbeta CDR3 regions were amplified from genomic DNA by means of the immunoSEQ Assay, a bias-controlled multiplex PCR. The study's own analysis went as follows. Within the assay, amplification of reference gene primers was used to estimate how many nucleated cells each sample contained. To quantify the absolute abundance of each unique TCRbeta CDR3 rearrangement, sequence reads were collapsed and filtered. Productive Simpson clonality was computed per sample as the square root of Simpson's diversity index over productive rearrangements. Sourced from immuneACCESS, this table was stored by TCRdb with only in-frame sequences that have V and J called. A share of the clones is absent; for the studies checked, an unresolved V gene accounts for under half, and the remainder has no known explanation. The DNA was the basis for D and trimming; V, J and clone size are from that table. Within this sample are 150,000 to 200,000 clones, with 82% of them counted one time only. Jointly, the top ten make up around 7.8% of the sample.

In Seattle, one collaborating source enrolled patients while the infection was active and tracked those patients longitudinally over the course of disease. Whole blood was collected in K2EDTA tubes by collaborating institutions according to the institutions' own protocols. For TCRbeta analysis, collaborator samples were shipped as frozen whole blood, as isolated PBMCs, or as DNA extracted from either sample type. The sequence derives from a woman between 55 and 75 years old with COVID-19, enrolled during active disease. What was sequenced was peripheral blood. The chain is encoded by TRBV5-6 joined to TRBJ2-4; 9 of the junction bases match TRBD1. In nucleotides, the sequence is TGTGCCAGCAGCTTTGACAGGGGGGGTGACATTCAGTACTTC. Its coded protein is CASSFDRGGDIQYF.